Listed below are T cell receptor beta chains from one sample, sequenced in a study of cytomegalovirus exposure and HLA in healthy donors. Sequencing used immunoSEQ multiplex PCR; TCRdb keeps in-frame clones, though not all of them. The data hold approximately 250,000 clones, with about 85% observed a single time. The sample consisted of PBMCs. These receptors were obtained from a girl aged 2 to 9 in good health and CMV-seronegative. Each CDR3 is given with its conserved first and last residue. Each record gives: CDR3 protein, CDR3 DNA, CDR3 length, V gene, D gene, clone size, J gene. A D gene is named only where the DNA matches it firmly. The size field is filled for only some rows; it gives once, few, many or a size class.

CDR3aa: CASSQGTGAYEQYF; CDR3nt: TGTGCCAGCAGCCAAGGGACAGGGGCCTACGAGCAGTACTTC; len: 14; v_gene: TRBV16; d_gene: TRBD1; abundance: .; j_gene: TRBJ2-7
CDR3aa: CAWRRHGDNEQFF; CDR3nt: TGTGCCTGGAGGCGTCACGGGGACAATGAGCAGTTCTTC; len: 13; v_gene: TRBV30; d_gene: .; abundance: .; j_gene: TRBJ2-1
CDR3aa: CASSPGQREKLFF; CDR3nt: TGTGCCAGCAGCCCGGGACAGAGGGAAAAACTGTTTTTT; len: 13; v_gene: TRBV11-2; d_gene: TRBD1; abundance: .; j_gene: TRBJ1-4
CDR3aa: CASSYSEGADKNIQYF; CDR3nt: TGTGCCAGCAGTTACTCGGAGGGGGCGGACAAAAACATTCAGTACTTC; len: 16; v_gene: TRBV6-5; d_gene: .; abundance: .; j_gene: TRBJ2-4
CDR3aa: CASSLEASGASYEQYF; CDR3nt: TGCGCCAGCAGCTTGGAGGCTAGCGGGGCCTCCTACGAGCAGTACTTC; len: 16; v_gene: TRBV5-1; d_gene: TRBD2; abundance: .; j_gene: TRBJ2-7
CDR3aa: CASSQGTGLHGVDGELFF; CDR3nt: TGTGCCAGCAGCCAAGGCACCGGACTCCACGGGGTCGACGGGGAGCTGTTTTTT; len: 18; v_gene: TRBV14; d_gene: .; abundance: .; j_gene: TRBJ2-2
CDR3aa: CASSQVGGADAFF; CDR3nt: TGTGCCAGCAGCCAAGTAGGGGGGGCCGATGCTTTCTTT; len: 13; v_gene: TRBV14; d_gene: .; abundance: .; j_gene: TRBJ1-1
CDR3aa: CASSLRGGSYEQYF; CDR3nt: TGTGCCAGCAGCCTTAGGGGCGGCTCCTACGAGCAGTACTTC; len: 14; v_gene: TRBV7-6; d_gene: .; abundance: .; j_gene: TRBJ2-7
CDR3aa: CASTHSLATLRGGPYNEQFF; CDR3nt: TGTGCCAGCACCCATAGCTTGGCGACCTTGAGGGGGGGGCCCTACAATGAGCAGTTCTTC; len: 20; v_gene: TRBV7-8; d_gene: .; abundance: .; j_gene: TRBJ2-1
CDR3aa: CASSSTEPGLNTIYF; CDR3nt: TGTGCCAGCAGCTCAACAGAACCTGGATTAAACACCATATATTTT; len: 15; v_gene: TRBV11-3; d_gene: .; abundance: .; j_gene: TRBJ1-3
CDR3aa: CASSPDRELGYTF; CDR3nt: TGTGCCAGCAGCCCGGACAGGGAGTTGGGCTACACCTTC; len: 13; v_gene: TRBV5-4; d_gene: TRBD1; abundance: .; j_gene: TRBJ1-2
CDR3aa: CASSDGRAYTEAFF; CDR3nt: TGTGCCAGCAGCGACGGCAGGGCCTACACTGAAGCTTTCTTT; len: 14; v_gene: TRBV6-1; d_gene: .; abundance: .; j_gene: TRBJ1-1
CDR3aa: CASSLAIQAFSFF; CDR3nt: TGTGCCAGCAGCTTGGCCATTCAGGCCTTTTCCTTCTTC; len: 13; v_gene: TRBV5-6; d_gene: .; abundance: few; j_gene: TRBJ1-2
CDR3aa: CASSLSPQTLNQPQHF; CDR3nt: TGTGCCAGCAGTCTAAGTCCGCAGACACTCAATCAGCCCCAGCATTTT; len: 16; v_gene: TRBV2; d_gene: .; abundance: .; j_gene: TRBJ1-5
CDR3aa: CASSLLGSSTDTQYF; CDR3nt: TGTGCCAGCAGCCTCCTGGGGAGCAGCACAGATACGCAGTATTTT; len: 15; v_gene: TRBV13; d_gene: .; abundance: few; j_gene: TRBJ2-3
CDR3aa: CASSLAWGSYF; CDR3nt: TGTGCCAGCAGCTTAGCTTGGGGCTCCTACTTT; len: 11; v_gene: TRBV7-9; d_gene: .; abundance: once; j_gene: TRBJ1-1
CDR3aa: CASSWTGTGIRGYEQYF; CDR3nt: TGTGCCAGCAGCTGGACCGGGACAGGGATACGAGGCTACGAGCAGTACTTC; len: 17; v_gene: TRBV5-6; d_gene: TRBD1; abundance: .; j_gene: TRBJ2-7
CDR3aa: CASSIRVGVSDTQYF; CDR3nt: TGTGCCAGTAGTATTCGAGTTGGTGTTTCAGATACGCAGTATTTT; len: 15; v_gene: TRBV19; d_gene: .; abundance: .; j_gene: TRBJ2-3
CDR3aa: CASTEDTYLYEQYF; CDR3nt: TGTGCCAGCACCGAGGACACTTATCTTTACGAGCAGTACTTC; len: 14; v_gene: TRBV2; d_gene: .; abundance: .; j_gene: TRBJ2-7
CDR3aa: CASSDDSQGWGGYTF; CDR3nt: TGTGCCAGCAGTGATGATTCACAGGGTTGGGGTGGCTACACCTTC; len: 15; v_gene: TRBV6-4; d_gene: .; abundance: .; j_gene: TRBJ1-2
CDR3aa: CASSRQAGSYEQYF; CDR3nt: TGTGCCAGCAGTCGACAGGCTGGCTCCTACGAGCAGTACTTC; len: 14; v_gene: TRBV27; d_gene: .; abundance: .; j_gene: TRBJ2-7
CDR3aa: CASSREGAYEQYF; CDR3nt: TGTGCCAGCAGCAGGGAGGGGGCCTACGAGCAGTACTTC; len: 13; v_gene: TRBV2; d_gene: .; abundance: .; j_gene: TRBJ2-7
CDR3aa: CASSLGGTQVYEQYF; CDR3nt: TGCGCCAGCAGCTTGGGTGGGACACAAGTCTACGAGCAGTACTTC; len: 15; v_gene: TRBV5-1; d_gene: .; abundance: few; j_gene: TRBJ2-7
CDR3aa: CASSFEGFGADEQYF; CDR3nt: TGTGCCAGCAGCTTCGAAGGATTTGGGGCTGACGAGCAGTACTTC; len: 15; v_gene: TRBV7-6; d_gene: .; abundance: few; j_gene: TRBJ2-7
CDR3aa: CASTSSEPSTDTQYF; CDR3nt: TGTGCCAGCACTTCTAGCGAACCTAGCACAGATACGCAGTATTTT; len: 15; v_gene: TRBV2; d_gene: .; abundance: .; j_gene: TRBJ2-3
CDR3aa: CASSVGTSEPQETQYF; CDR3nt: TGTGCCAGCAGTGTCGGGACTAGCGAGCCCCAAGAGACCCAGTACTTC; len: 16; v_gene: TRBV25-1; d_gene: TRBD2; abundance: .; j_gene: TRBJ2-5
CDR3aa: CASSPSTGGGGGYTF; CDR3nt: TGCGCCAGCAGCCCATCGACAGGGGGAGGGGGTGGCTACACCTTC; len: 15; v_gene: TRBV4-1; d_gene: TRBD1; abundance: .; j_gene: TRBJ1-2
CDR3aa: CASSLLNEQFF; CDR3nt: TGCGCCAGCAGCTTGCTCAATGAGCAGTTCTTC; len: 11; v_gene: TRBV5-1; d_gene: .; abundance: .; j_gene: TRBJ2-1
CDR3aa: CAWSRQAWTEAFF; CDR3nt: TGTGCCTGGAGTCGACAGGCATGGACTGAAGCTTTCTTT; len: 13; v_gene: TRBV30; d_gene: .; abundance: .; j_gene: TRBJ1-1
CDR3aa: CASSGEVLGTQYF; CDR3nt: TGTGCCAGCAGTGGGGAGGTTCTTGGGACCCAGTACTTC; len: 13; v_gene: TRBV6-5; d_gene: .; abundance: .; j_gene: TRBJ2-5
CDR3aa: CASWASRASTDTQYF; CDR3nt: TGCGCCAGCTGGGCCTCGCGGGCTAGCACAGATACGCAGTATTTT; len: 15; v_gene: TRBV5-1; d_gene: .; abundance: .; j_gene: TRBJ2-3
CDR3aa: CASSLDGGVSYEQYF; CDR3nt: TGCGCCAGCAGCTTGGATGGGGGGGTTTCCTACGAGCAGTACTTC; len: 15; v_gene: TRBV5-1; d_gene: TRBD2; abundance: few; j_gene: TRBJ2-7
CDR3aa: CASSFGLTEAFF; CDR3nt: TGTGCCAGCAGCTTTGGCCTCACTGAAGCTTTCTTT; len: 12; v_gene: TRBV11-1; d_gene: .; abundance: .; j_gene: TRBJ1-1
CDR3aa: CATRPRGDQPQHF; CDR3nt: TGTGCCACCAGGCCCCGGGGAGATCAGCCCCAGCATTTT; len: 13; v_gene: TRBV15; d_gene: .; abundance: few; j_gene: TRBJ1-5
CDR3aa: CSSSRGQDGSEAFF; CDR3nt: TGTTCCAGCAGCCGAGGACAGGATGGGTCTGAAGCTTTCTTT; len: 14; v_gene: TRBV7-9; d_gene: TRBD1; abundance: .; j_gene: TRBJ1-1
CDR3aa: CASSLVPVTKNIQYF; CDR3nt: TGTGCCAGCAGCTTGGTTCCAGTTACCAAAAACATTCAGTACTTC; len: 15; v_gene: TRBV5-5; d_gene: .; abundance: .; j_gene: TRBJ2-4
CDR3aa: CASSLGAGAGNEQFF; CDR3nt: TGCGCCAGCAGCTTGGGAGCGGGAGCCGGCAATGAGCAGTTCTTC; len: 15; v_gene: TRBV5-1; d_gene: TRBD2; abundance: .; j_gene: TRBJ2-1
CDR3aa: CASNHAPGNYGYTF; CDR3nt: TGTGCCAGCAACCACGCACCAGGGAACTATGGCTACACCTTC; len: 14; v_gene: TRBV2; d_gene: .; abundance: .; j_gene: TRBJ1-2
CDR3aa: CASSTPGQGRTEAFF; CDR3nt: TGTGCCAGTAGCACCCCTGGACAGGGGCGGACTGAAGCTTTCTTT; len: 15; v_gene: TRBV19; d_gene: TRBD1; abundance: .; j_gene: TRBJ1-1
CDR3aa: CASSLGLARYNEQFF; CDR3nt: TGCGCCAGCAGCTTGGGTCTAGCGAGGTACAATGAGCAGTTCTTC; len: 15; v_gene: TRBV5-1; d_gene: .; abundance: .; j_gene: TRBJ2-1
CDR3aa: CASSVAPSGVYEQYF; CDR3nt: TGTGCCAGCAGCGTAGCTCCTAGCGGGGTTTACGAGCAGTACTTC; len: 15; v_gene: TRBV9; d_gene: TRBD2; abundance: .; j_gene: TRBJ2-7
CDR3aa: CASSLGWGQVSYEQYF; CDR3nt: TGCGCCAGCAGCTTGGGTTGGGGACAGGTATCCTACGAGCAGTACTTC; len: 16; v_gene: TRBV5-1; d_gene: TRBD1; abundance: .; j_gene: TRBJ2-7
CDR3aa: CASSLDRGSGELFF; CDR3nt: TGTGCCAGCAGTTTGGACAGGGGAAGCGGGGAGCTGTTTTTT; len: 14; v_gene: TRBV27; d_gene: TRBD1; abundance: once; j_gene: TRBJ2-2
CDR3aa: CATDGYTF; CDR3nt: TGTGCCACGGATGGCTACACCTTC; len: 8; v_gene: TRBV2; d_gene: .; abundance: .; j_gene: TRBJ1-2
CDR3aa: CASSLGGTYATNEKLFF; CDR3nt: TGCGCCAGCAGCTTGGGCGGGACCTATGCAACTAATGAAAAACTGTTTTTT; len: 17; v_gene: TRBV5-1; d_gene: .; abundance: once; j_gene: TRBJ1-4
CDR3aa: CASSGRTSGTYNEQFF; CDR3nt: TGTGCCAGCAGCGGCCGGACTAGCGGTACCTACAATGAGCAGTTCTTC; len: 16; v_gene: TRBV7-2; d_gene: TRBD2; abundance: .; j_gene: TRBJ2-1
CDR3aa: CASSVPSGYTF; CDR3nt: TGTGCCAGCAGCGTCCCCTCTGGCTACACCTTC; len: 11; v_gene: TRBV9; d_gene: .; abundance: .; j_gene: TRBJ1-2
CDR3aa: CASSLARARGYGYTF; CDR3nt: TGTGCCAGCAGCTTGGCGAGGGCGCGAGGCTATGGCTACACCTTC; len: 15; v_gene: TRBV5-4; d_gene: .; abundance: .; j_gene: TRBJ1-2
CDR3aa: CASSRPGLPPYEQYF; CDR3nt: TGTGCCAGTAGCCGACCGGGACTACCTCCCTACGAGCAGTACTTC; len: 15; v_gene: TRBV19; d_gene: TRBD2; abundance: few; j_gene: TRBJ2-7
CDR3aa: CASSRGGQGDEKLFF; CDR3nt: TGTGCCAGCAGCCGAGGGGGACAGGGAGATGAAAAACTGTTTTTT; len: 15; v_gene: TRBV7-2; d_gene: TRBD1; abundance: .; j_gene: TRBJ1-4
CDR3aa: CASSPTGGYTMNTEAFF; CDR3nt: TGTGCCAGCAGCCCAACAGGGGGCTATACCATGAACACTGAAGCTTTCTTT; len: 17; v_gene: TRBV7-9; d_gene: TRBD1; abundance: .; j_gene: TRBJ1-1
CDR3aa: CASSSKTTSRYEQYF; CDR3nt: TGTGCCAGCAGTTCAAAAACGACTAGCCGCTACGAGCAGTACTTC; len: 15; v_gene: TRBV6-5; d_gene: TRBD2; abundance: .; j_gene: TRBJ2-7
CDR3aa: CASSAIRDPPSTDTQYF; CDR3nt: TGTGCCAGCAGTGCCATCCGGGATCCCCCTAGCACAGATACGCAGTATTTT; len: 17; v_gene: TRBV27; d_gene: .; abundance: .; j_gene: TRBJ2-3
CDR3aa: CASNPGDRDLPEQYF; CDR3nt: TGTGCCAGCAATCCGGGGGACAGGGACCTCCCCGAGCAGTACTTC; len: 15; v_gene: TRBV27; d_gene: TRBD1; abundance: .; j_gene: TRBJ2-7
CDR3aa: CASSQFGQGAYEQYF; CDR3nt: TGCGCCAGCAGTCAATTTGGACAGGGGGCCTACGAGCAGTACTTC; len: 15; v_gene: TRBV23-1; d_gene: TRBD1; abundance: .; j_gene: TRBJ2-7
CDR3aa: CASSLLPGGQLGGANVLTF; CDR3nt: TGTGCCAGCAGCTTACTCCCAGGAGGTCAGTTGGGGGGGGCCAACGTCCTGACTTTC; len: 19; v_gene: TRBV7-9; d_gene: .; abundance: few; j_gene: TRBJ2-6
CDR3aa: CASNTGGAGYNEQFF; CDR3nt: TGTGCCAGCAACACCGGGGGGGCTGGCTACAATGAGCAGTTCTTC; len: 15; v_gene: TRBV6-5; d_gene: TRBD2; abundance: .; j_gene: TRBJ2-1
CDR3aa: CASSEVRSDTQYF; CDR3nt: TGTGCCAGCAGTGAAGTGCGATCCGATACGCAGTATTTT; len: 13; v_gene: TRBV6-1; d_gene: .; abundance: .; j_gene: TRBJ2-3